Detailed here is one T cell receptor (beta chain). The antigen is unknown. TCR beta sequencing was performed on blood CD8+ and CD4+ T cells. Negative magnetic isolation gave CD8+ and CD4+ cells; FACS enriched CD8+ TEMRA. The V segment lost 2 bases and the J segment 4 bases; nucleotides outside the gene matches: 4. Germline V gives CDR1 ENHRY, CDR2 SYGVKD. This CDR3 is 14 amino acids long. The sample originates from a study of CD8 T cells in Susac syndrome. Broader study findings: An acknowledgment was made by the study that its TCR sequencing and HLA analysis involved relatively few individuals.

RNA totalling roughly 0.5 to 1 ug underwent reverse transcription with random hexamers. The immunoSEQ assay covered 54 Vbeta and 13 Jbeta segments for CDR3. TCRdb reanalysed the immunoSEQ multiplex PCR reads using MiXCR and keeps one entry per CDR3 protein. This table holds approximately 120,000 distinct CDR3 sequences, about 95% found once. The sequenced material came from CD4+ T cells from PBMCs. The TCR was taken from a human donor in good health. The J gene is TRBJ2-5, the V gene TRBV10-3; 7 positions match TRBD2. As DNA, the CDR3 is TGTGCCATCAGTGAGAAGGTAGCGGGAGAGACCCAGTACTTC. Its translation is CAISEKVAGETQYF.